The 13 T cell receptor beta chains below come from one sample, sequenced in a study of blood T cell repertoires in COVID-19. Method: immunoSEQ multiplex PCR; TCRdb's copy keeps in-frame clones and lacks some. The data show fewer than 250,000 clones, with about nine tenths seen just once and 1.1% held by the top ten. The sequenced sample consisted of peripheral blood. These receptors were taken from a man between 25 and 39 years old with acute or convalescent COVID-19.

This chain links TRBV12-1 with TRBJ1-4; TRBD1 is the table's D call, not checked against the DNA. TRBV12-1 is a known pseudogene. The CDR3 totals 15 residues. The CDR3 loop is CASSSRTETNEKLFF. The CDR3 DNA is TGTGCCAGCAGCTCCCGGACAGAAACTAATGAAAAACTGTTTTTT.

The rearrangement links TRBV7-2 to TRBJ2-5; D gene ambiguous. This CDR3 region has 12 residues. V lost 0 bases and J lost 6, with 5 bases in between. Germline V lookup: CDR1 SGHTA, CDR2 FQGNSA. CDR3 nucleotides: TGTGCCAGCAGCTTAGCGCGGAAGACCCAGTACTTC. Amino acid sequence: CASSLARKTQYF.

The CDR3 coding sequence is TGTGCCAGCAGTTTTAGGGGCACATACGAGCAGTACTTC. Its protein product is CASSFRGTYEQYF. This chain links TRBV12-3 or TRBV12-4 with TRBJ2-7; D might be TRBD1 (5 bases). Trimming removed 3 bases from V and 4 bases from J, with 10 bases in between. The CDR3 consists of 13 residues.

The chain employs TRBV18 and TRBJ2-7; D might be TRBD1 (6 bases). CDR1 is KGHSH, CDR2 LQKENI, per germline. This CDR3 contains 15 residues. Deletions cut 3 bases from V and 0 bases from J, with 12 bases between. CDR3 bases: TGTGCCAGCTCACCCGAAACAGGGATCTCCTACGAGCAGTACTTC. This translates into CASSPETGISYEQYF.

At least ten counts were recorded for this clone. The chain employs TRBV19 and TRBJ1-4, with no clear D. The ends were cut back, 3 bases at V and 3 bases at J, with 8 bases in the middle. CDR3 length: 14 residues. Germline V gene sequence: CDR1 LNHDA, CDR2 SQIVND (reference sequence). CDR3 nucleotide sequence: TGTGCCAGTAGTATTTGGGGAGCTAATGAAAAACTGTTTTTT. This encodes CASSIWGANEKLFF.

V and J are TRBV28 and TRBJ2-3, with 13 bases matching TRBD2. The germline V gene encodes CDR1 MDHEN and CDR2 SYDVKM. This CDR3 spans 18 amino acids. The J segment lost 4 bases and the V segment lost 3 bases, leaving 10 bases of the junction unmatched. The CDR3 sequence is CASSFLGLAGSGADTQYF. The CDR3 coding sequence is TGTGCCAGCAGTTTCTTGGGACTAGCGGGATCAGGCGCAGATACGCAGTATTTT.

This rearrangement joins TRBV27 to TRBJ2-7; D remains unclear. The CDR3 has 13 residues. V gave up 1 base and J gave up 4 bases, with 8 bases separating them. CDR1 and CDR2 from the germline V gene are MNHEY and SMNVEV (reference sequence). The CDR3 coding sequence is TGTGCCAGCAGTTTATACAGACAATACGAGCAGTACTTC. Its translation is CASSLYRQYEQYF.

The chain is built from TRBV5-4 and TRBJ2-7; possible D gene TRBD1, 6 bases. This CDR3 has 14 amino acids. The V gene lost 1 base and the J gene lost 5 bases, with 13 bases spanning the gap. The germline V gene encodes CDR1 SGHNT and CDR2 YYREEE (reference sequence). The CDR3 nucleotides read TGTGCCAGCAGCTTGAGTACAGGGTTGGACGAGCAGTACTTC. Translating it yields CASSLSTGLDEQYF.

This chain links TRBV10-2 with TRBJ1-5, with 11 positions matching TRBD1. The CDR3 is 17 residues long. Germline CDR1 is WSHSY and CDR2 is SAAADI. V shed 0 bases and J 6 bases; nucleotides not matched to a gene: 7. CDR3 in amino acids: CASSESGTGGRGQPQHF. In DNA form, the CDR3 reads TGCGCCAGCAGTGAGTCGGGGACAGGGGGACGTGGTCAGCCCCAGCATTTT.

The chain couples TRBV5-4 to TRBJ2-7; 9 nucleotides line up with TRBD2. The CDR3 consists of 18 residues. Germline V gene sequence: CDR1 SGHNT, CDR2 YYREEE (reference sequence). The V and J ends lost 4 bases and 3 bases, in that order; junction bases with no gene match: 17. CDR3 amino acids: CASSRQAVAGALHYEQYF. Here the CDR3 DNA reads TGTGCCAGCAGCAGACAGGCGGTAGCGGGAGCCCTTCACTACGAGCAGTACTTC.

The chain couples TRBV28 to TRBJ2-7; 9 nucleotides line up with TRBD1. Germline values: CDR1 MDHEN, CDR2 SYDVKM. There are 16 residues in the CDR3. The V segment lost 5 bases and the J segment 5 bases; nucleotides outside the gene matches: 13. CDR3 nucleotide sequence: TGTGCCAGCAGTCTCTACTCCGGGACAGGGAAAGACGAGCAGTACTTC. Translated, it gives CASSLYSGTGKDEQYF.

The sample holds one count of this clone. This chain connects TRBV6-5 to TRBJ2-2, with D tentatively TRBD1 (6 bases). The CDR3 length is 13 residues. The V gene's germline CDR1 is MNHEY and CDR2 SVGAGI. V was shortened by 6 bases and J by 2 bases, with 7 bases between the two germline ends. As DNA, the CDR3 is TGTGCCAGCAGAGGGGGAAACACCGGGGAGCTGTTTTTT. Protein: CASRGGNTGELFF.

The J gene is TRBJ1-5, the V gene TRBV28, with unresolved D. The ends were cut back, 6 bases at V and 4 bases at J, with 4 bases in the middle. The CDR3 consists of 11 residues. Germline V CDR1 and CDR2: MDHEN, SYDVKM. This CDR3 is CASRENQPQHF. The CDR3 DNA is TGTGCCAGCAGAGAGAATCAGCCCCAGCATTTT.